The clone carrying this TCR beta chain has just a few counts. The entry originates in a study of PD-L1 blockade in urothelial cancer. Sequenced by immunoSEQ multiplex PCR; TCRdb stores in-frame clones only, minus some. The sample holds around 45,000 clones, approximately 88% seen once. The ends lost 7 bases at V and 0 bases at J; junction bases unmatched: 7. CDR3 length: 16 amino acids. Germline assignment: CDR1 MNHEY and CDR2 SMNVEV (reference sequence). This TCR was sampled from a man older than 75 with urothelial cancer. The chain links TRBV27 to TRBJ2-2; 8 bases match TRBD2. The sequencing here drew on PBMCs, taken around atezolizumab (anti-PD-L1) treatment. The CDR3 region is CASTTLADANTGELFF. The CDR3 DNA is TGTGCCAGCACCACACTAGCGGACGCGAACACCGGGGAGCTGTTTTTT.